This TCR beta chain was found in a study of blood T cell repertoires in COVID-19. This CDR3 has 15 residues. Germline values: CDR1 PRHDT, CDR2 FYEKMQ (reference sequence). The V gene lost 8 bases and the J gene lost 5 bases, with 21 bases spanning the gap. Clones were read by immunoSEQ multiplex PCR, and TCRdb kept only the in-frame ones, dropping some. The table has 200,000 to 250,000 clones, 85% to 90% seen once. The sequencing input was PBMCs or T cells enriched from blood (not recorded which). J is TRBJ1-1 and V is TRBV13; D might be TRBD1 (5 bases). The sequence was collected from a man aged 40-50 years who had recovered from COVID-19. CDR3 protein: CASGGVGMEGTEAFF. DNA for the CDR3: TGTGCCAGCGGAGGGGTGGGGATGGAAGGAACTGAAGCTTTCTTT.